Listed below are T cell receptor beta chains from one sample, sequenced in a study of T and B cells in COVID-19 patients. Via MiXCR, TCRdb re-called the multiplex PCR reads, giving one row per CDR3 protein. The table records around 3,000 distinct CDR3 sequences, about 26% of them present only once. The sample consisted of blood. These receptors originate from a human donor with active COVID-19. The CDR3 runs from the conserved cysteine through the conserved F or W. The order of the fields is CDR3 protein, CDR3 DNA, J gene, V gene, D gene, clone size. The D gene is left open where the match is weak. Only part of the rows carry a size: once, few, many, or a class if the clone is expanded.

CDR3 protein: CASSPRTENTEAFF
CDR3 DNA: TGTGCCAGCAGCCCGAGGACAGAGAACACTGAAGCTTTCTTT
J gene: TRBJ1-1
V gene: TRBV7-9
D gene: .
clone size: .

CDR3 protein: CASSLATGNNEQFF
CDR3 DNA: TGTGCCAGCAGCTTAGCGACAGGTAACAATGAGCAGTTCTTC
J gene: TRBJ2-1
V gene: TRBV7-6
D gene: .
clone size: .

CDR3 protein: CASSLGSYSNQPQHF
CDR3 DNA: TGTGCCAGCAGCTTAGGCAGTTATAGCAATCAGCCCCAGCATTTT
J gene: TRBJ1-5
V gene: TRBV7-6
D gene: .
clone size: medium-sized

CDR3 protein: CASSFRSGGASYNEQFF
CDR3 DNA: TGTGCCAGCAGTTTCCGTAGCGGGGGGGCCTCCTACAATGAGCAGTTCTTC
J gene: TRBJ2-1
V gene: TRBV27
D gene: TRBD2
clone size: .

CDR3 protein: CASSSHPANNSPLHF
CDR3 DNA: TGTGCCAGCAGTTCGCACCCGGCGAATAATTCACCCCTCCACTTT
J gene: TRBJ1-6
V gene: TRBV27
D gene: .
clone size: medium-sized

CDR3 protein: CASSGGQVIEQFF
CDR3 DNA: TGTGCCAGCAGCGGGGGACAGGTCATTGAGCAGTTCTTC
J gene: TRBJ2-1
V gene: TRBV7-2
D gene: TRBD1
clone size: .

CDR3 protein: CASSEYGQALQETQYF
CDR3 DNA: TGTGCCAGCAGTGAATATGGACAGGCCCTCCAAGAGACCCAGTACTTC
J gene: TRBJ2-5
V gene: TRBV25-1
D gene: TRBD1
clone size: .

CDR3 protein: CASGILGTSNTGELFF
CDR3 DNA: TGTGCCAGTGGTATTCTCGGGACTTCGAACACCGGGGAGCTGTTTTTT
J gene: TRBJ2-2
V gene: TRBV19
D gene: .
clone size: large

CDR3 protein: CASSVGQGNEQFF
CDR3 DNA: TGTGCCAGTAGTGTCGGACAGGGAAATGAGCAGTTCTTC
J gene: TRBJ2-1
V gene: TRBV19
D gene: TRBD1
clone size: large

CDR3 protein: CASSRQSGGTGELFF
CDR3 DNA: TGTGCCAGCAGCCGGCAGTCAGGGGGCACCGGGGAGCTGTTTTTT
J gene: TRBJ2-2
V gene: TRBV6-1
D gene: TRBD1
clone size: medium-sized

CDR3 protein: CASTSSGSGQPQHF
CDR3 DNA: TGTGCCAGCACCTCCTCAGGGTCAGGACAGCCCCAGCATTTT
J gene: TRBJ1-5
V gene: TRBV7-9
D gene: .
clone size: .

CDR3 protein: CASSQTGGNEKLFF
CDR3 DNA: TGTGCCAGCAGCCAGACAGGGGGGAATGAAAAACTGTTTTTT
J gene: TRBJ1-4
V gene: TRBV7-9
D gene: TRBD1
clone size: .

CDR3 protein: CASSSLTGLDTEAFF
CDR3 DNA: TGCGCCAGCAGCTCGTTGACAGGGTTGGACACTGAAGCTTTCTTT
J gene: TRBJ1-1
V gene: TRBV5-1
D gene: TRBD1
clone size: .

CDR3 protein: CASSPYLSSYEQYF
CDR3 DNA: TGTGCCAGCAGCCCCTACCTGAGCTCCTACGAGCAGTACTTC
J gene: TRBJ2-7
V gene: TRBV7-2
D gene: .
clone size: .

CDR3 protein: CASSITGDRENEQFF
CDR3 DNA: TGTGCCAGTAGTATAACGGGGGACAGGGAGAATGAGCAGTTCTTC
J gene: TRBJ2-1
V gene: TRBV19
D gene: TRBD1
clone size: medium-sized

CDR3 protein: CASSLRRTGRFEAFF
CDR3 DNA: TGCGCCAGCAGCCTCCGTCGGACAGGGCGGTTTGAAGCTTTCTTT
J gene: TRBJ1-1
V gene: TRBV5-1
D gene: TRBD1
clone size: few

CDR3 protein: CASSTTGVGNQPQHF
CDR3 DNA: TGTGCCAGCAGCACAACAGGGGTAGGCAATCAGCCCCAGCATTTT
J gene: TRBJ1-5
V gene: TRBV11-2
D gene: TRBD1
clone size: .

CDR3 protein: CASKTTGDYNEQFF
CDR3 DNA: TGTGCCAGCAAAACGACAGGGGACTACAATGAGCAGTTCTTC
J gene: TRBJ2-1
V gene: TRBV6-5
D gene: TRBD1
clone size: medium-sized

CDR3 protein: CSAPGWASGTDTQYF
CDR3 DNA: TGCAGTGCTCCCGGCTGGGCTAGCGGCACAGATACGCAGTATTTT
J gene: TRBJ2-3
V gene: TRBV20-1
D gene: .
clone size: .

CDR3 protein: CASSPQGYSGNTIYF
CDR3 DNA: TGTGCCAGCTCACCCCAGGGGTACTCTGGAAACACCATATATTTT
J gene: TRBJ1-3
V gene: TRBV18
D gene: .
clone size: medium-sized

CDR3 protein: CASSPRRGQGQETQYF
CDR3 DNA: TGTGCCAGCAGCCCCAGGAGAGGACAGGGCCAAGAGACCCAGTACTTC
J gene: TRBJ2-5
V gene: TRBV11-3
D gene: TRBD1
clone size: large

CDR3 protein: CASRRNYGYTF
CDR3 DNA: TGTGCCAGCAGGCGCAACTATGGCTACACCTTC
J gene: TRBJ1-2
V gene: TRBV6-5
D gene: .
clone size: medium-sized

CDR3 protein: CASSPGQRGFQETQYF
CDR3 DNA: TGTGCCAGCTCACCGGGGCAGAGGGGATTCCAAGAGACCCAGTACTTC
J gene: TRBJ2-5
V gene: TRBV18
D gene: .
clone size: medium-sized

CDR3 protein: CASSLRTGAPDTQYF
CDR3 DNA: TGTGCCAGCAGCCTCCGGACAGGGGCCCCAGATACGCAGTATTTT
J gene: TRBJ2-3
V gene: TRBV11-3
D gene: TRBD1
clone size: medium-sized

CDR3 protein: CSGGAYNEQFF
CDR3 DNA: TGCAGCGGGGGGGCCTACAATGAGCAGTTCTTC
J gene: TRBJ2-1
V gene: TRBV29-1
D gene: .
clone size: .

CDR3 protein: CASSAGTSGQETQYF
CDR3 DNA: TGTGCCAGCAGCGCCGGGACTAGCGGCCAAGAGACCCAGTACTTC
J gene: TRBJ2-5
V gene: TRBV6-2/TRBV6-3
D gene: TRBD2
clone size: .

CDR3 protein: CSASTGRDSPLHF
CDR3 DNA: TGCAGCGCTTCGACAGGGAGGGACTCACCCCTCCACTTT
J gene: TRBJ1-6
V gene: TRBV20-1
D gene: TRBD1
clone size: few

CDR3 protein: CASSPGTGDQETQYF
CDR3 DNA: TGCGCCAGCAGCCCGGGGACAGGGGACCAAGAGACCCAGTACTTC
J gene: TRBJ2-5
V gene: TRBV5-1
D gene: TRBD1
clone size: few

CDR3 protein: CASSYAQGRVTGYTF
CDR3 DNA: TGTGCCAGCAGCTACGCACAGGGTCGGGTGACTGGCTACACCTTC
J gene: TRBJ1-2
V gene: TRBV5-4
D gene: .
clone size: medium-sized

CDR3 protein: CASSLERQNGYTF
CDR3 DNA: TGTGCCAGCAGCTTAGAACGACAGAATGGCTACACCTTC
J gene: TRBJ1-2
V gene: TRBV7-9
D gene: .
clone size: .

CDR3 protein: CSARLGGPSTDTQYF
CDR3 DNA: TGCAGTGCTAGATTAGGCGGGCCTAGCACAGATACGCAGTATTTT
J gene: TRBJ2-3
V gene: TRBV20-1
D gene: .
clone size: few

CDR3 protein: CSVAPVKGVTEAFF
CDR3 DNA: TGCAGCGTTGCACCGGTAAAAGGGGTCACTGAAGCTTTCTTT
J gene: TRBJ1-1
V gene: TRBV29-1
D gene: .
clone size: medium-sized

CDR3 protein: CASSDRGQYTGELFF
CDR3 DNA: TGTGCCAGCAGTGACAGGGGGCAGTACACCGGGGAGCTGTTTTTT
J gene: TRBJ2-2
V gene: TRBV27
D gene: TRBD1
clone size: .

CDR3 protein: CASSEIAGPSYEQYF
CDR3 DNA: TGTGCCAGCAGTGAAATAGCGGGGCCCTCCTACGAGCAGTACTTC
J gene: TRBJ2-7
V gene: TRBV6-1
D gene: TRBD2
clone size: many

CDR3 protein: CSVAPLGQDGGYTF
CDR3 DNA: TGCAGCGTTGCCCCACTCGGCCAGGACGGCGGCTACACCTTC
J gene: TRBJ1-2
V gene: TRBV29-1
D gene: .
clone size: medium-sized

CDR3 protein: CATSASGDRDNEQFF
CDR3 DNA: TGTGCCACCAGTGCCTCCGGAGACAGGGACAATGAGCAGTTCTTC
J gene: TRBJ2-1
V gene: TRBV24-1
D gene: TRBD1
clone size: medium-sized

CDR3 protein: CASSHRRLAGDTDTQYF
CDR3 DNA: TGTGCCAGCAGTCACCGCCGACTAGCGGGGGACACAGATACGCAGTATTTT
J gene: TRBJ2-3
V gene: TRBV6-5
D gene: TRBD2
clone size: medium-sized

CDR3 protein: CASSRAGRGKGTDTQYF
CDR3 DNA: TGTGCCAGCAGCCGGGCTGGGAGGGGAAAGGGCACAGATACGCAGTATTTT
J gene: TRBJ2-3
V gene: TRBV11-3
D gene: TRBD2
clone size: few

CDR3 protein: CATSQDFQETQYF
CDR3 DNA: TGTGCCACCTCACAGGACTTCCAAGAGACCCAGTACTTC
J gene: TRBJ2-5
V gene: TRBV19
D gene: .
clone size: .

CDR3 protein: CSARAGTGGYEQYF
CDR3 DNA: TGCAGTGCTAGAGCCGGGACAGGGGGCTACGAGCAGTACTTC
J gene: TRBJ2-7
V gene: TRBV20-1
D gene: TRBD1
clone size: few

CDR3 protein: CASSVAPGELFF
CDR3 DNA: TGTGCCAGCTCTGTCGCCCCCGGGGAGCTGTTTTTT
J gene: TRBJ2-2
V gene: TRBV25-1
D gene: .
clone size: .

CDR3 protein: CAISDFRGTEAFF
CDR3 DNA: TGTGCCATCAGTGATTTCAGGGGCACTGAAGCTTTCTTT
J gene: TRBJ1-1
V gene: TRBV10-3
D gene: .
clone size: medium-sized

CDR3 protein: CASRGTGLRADTQYF
CDR3 DNA: TGTGCCAGCAGAGGGACAGGGCTCCGCGCAGATACGCAGTATTTT
J gene: TRBJ2-3
V gene: TRBV6-5
D gene: TRBD1
clone size: medium-sized

CDR3 protein: CASSRATGANVLTF
CDR3 DNA: TGTGCCAGCAGCCGCGCCACTGGGGCCAACGTCCTGACTTTC
J gene: TRBJ2-6
V gene: TRBV6-5
D gene: .
clone size: medium-sized

CDR3 protein: CASSPRGGARTDTQYF
CDR3 DNA: TGTGCCAGCTCACCCCGAGGAGGGGCCCGCACAGATACGCAGTATTTT
J gene: TRBJ2-3
V gene: TRBV18
D gene: .
clone size: .

CDR3 protein: CASSAGTSGGPDTQYF
CDR3 DNA: TGTGCCAGCAGCGCCGGGACTAGCGGGGGGCCAGATACGCAGTATTTT
J gene: TRBJ2-3
V gene: TRBV6-1
D gene: TRBD2
clone size: .

CDR3 protein: CALEGPNNEQFF
CDR3 DNA: TGTGCCTTAGAGGGACCAAACAATGAGCAGTTCTTC
J gene: TRBJ2-1
V gene: TRBV27
D gene: .
clone size: medium-sized

CDR3 protein: CASSRDSHNEQFF
CDR3 DNA: TGTGCCAGCAGTCGGGACAGCCACAATGAGCAGTTCTTC
J gene: TRBJ2-1
V gene: TRBV12-3/TRBV12-4
D gene: TRBD1
clone size: .

CDR3 protein: CASSFGLESTDTQYF
CDR3 DNA: TGTGCCAGCAGCTTTGGACTAGAAAGCACAGATACGCAGTATTTT
J gene: TRBJ2-3
V gene: TRBV5-6
D gene: TRBD2
clone size: medium-sized

CDR3 protein: CASSYRRSSTDTQYF
CDR3 DNA: TGTGCCAGCAGTTACAGGCGTTCTAGCACAGATACGCAGTATTTT
J gene: TRBJ2-3
V gene: TRBV6-2/TRBV6-3
D gene: .
clone size: .

CDR3 protein: CSVEMRGGSGELFF
CDR3 DNA: TGCAGCGTTGAAATGCGGGGGGGCAGTGGGGAGCTGTTTTTT
J gene: TRBJ2-2
V gene: TRBV29-1
D gene: TRBD2
clone size: .

CDR3 protein: CASSYGQGRPSNQPQHF
CDR3 DNA: TGTGCCAGCAGTTATGGGCAGGGAAGACCTAGCAATCAGCCCCAGCATTTT
J gene: TRBJ1-5
V gene: TRBV6-6
D gene: .
clone size: medium-sized

CDR3 protein: CATSYGGVEAFF
CDR3 DNA: TGCGCCACCTCATATGGGGGGGTAGAAGCTTTCTTT
J gene: TRBJ1-1
V gene: TRBV10-1
D gene: .
clone size: few